These 10 T cell receptor beta chains originate from one sample sequenced in a study of blood T cell repertoires in COVID-19 (dated by TCRdb to the early 2020s). The protocol used for the library was the immunoSEQ multiplex PCR assay. TCRdb provides this immuneACCESS table in a form limited to in-frame rearrangements. Some clones are lacking; in checked studies, under half of them reflect an unresolved V gene, and why the rest are absent is not known. The sample profile shows about 670,000 clones; 80% to 90% of them were found once. The biggest ten clones account for over 0.2% of the sample. The sequenced material came from peripheral blood. These receptors originate from a woman under 30 with acute or convalescent COVID-19.

The gene calls are TRBV5-1 and TRBJ1-1, with 8 bases identical to TRBD1. With V trimmed by 1 base and J by 5 bases, 10 bases remained unmatched. The CDR3 has 16 amino acids. Germline values: CDR1 SGHRS, CDR2 YFSETQ. CDR3 amino acids: CASSLYDRGPRTEAFF. The CDR3 nucleotides are TGCGCCAGCAGCTTGTATGACAGGGGACCTCGGACTGAAGCTTTCTTT.

This rearrangement joins TRBV7-9 to TRBJ1-2, with 10 bases lining up with TRBD1. CDR1 and CDR2 (germline): SEHNR, FQNEAQ (reference sequence). The trim removed 4 bases at V and 0 bases at J, leaving 8 bases unmatched. The CDR3 spans 17 residues. The CDR3 DNA is TGTGCCAGCAGCTCGGGACAGGGGATTAGAGCTAACTATGGCTACACCTTC. This sequence encodes CASSSGQGIRANYGYTF.

The chain has TRBV7-2 and TRBJ1-5, with a possible D match to TRBD1 (6 bases). V dropped 5 bases and J dropped 9 bases, with 17 bases sitting between them. The CDR3 is 14 amino acids. Germline V lookup: CDR1 SGHTA, CDR2 FQGNSA. The CDR3 region is CASSGRQGLRPQHF. As DNA, the CDR3 is TGTGCCAGCAGCGGCCGGCAGGGGTTGCGGCCCCAGCATTTT.

The chain has TRBV27 and TRBJ2-1; maybe TRBD1 (5 bases). This CDR3 contains 15 residues. V shed 3 bases and J shed 7 bases, with 16 bases lying between them. CDR1 is MNHEY, CDR2 SMNVEV, per germline (reference sequence). CDR3 residues: CASSLGLPTRNEQFF. The CDR3 DNA follows: TGTGCCAGCAGTTTGGGGCTCCCCACCAGAAATGAGCAGTTCTTC.

The V and J genes are TRBV30 and TRBJ1-6; 7 nucleotides match TRBD1. This CDR3 comprises 13 residues. The trim removed 5 bases at V and 7 bases at J, leaving 5 bases unmatched. Germline V gene data show CDR1 as GTSNPN and CDR2 as SVGIG (reference sequence). Written as DNA, the CDR3 is TGTGCCTGGGGTGGACAGGAGAATTCACCCCTCCACTTT. This encodes CAWGGQENSPLHF.

The chain carries TRBV28 and TRBJ2-7; 8 bases are a match to TRBD1. V lost 5 bases and J lost 3; bases outside the gene matches: 12. Germline CDR1 reads MDHEN; CDR2 reads SYDVKM. The CDR3 extends over 16 amino acids. CDR3 in amino acids: CASSNDIVDRGYEQYF. The CDR3 DNA follows: TGTGCCAGCAGTAATGACATAGTTGACAGGGGCTACGAGCAGTACTTC.

This clone was seen a handful of times. V usage is TRBV19 and J usage is TRBJ2-4, with a tentative D call TRBD1 (6 bases). This CDR3 contains 13 residues. Trimming took off 5 bases at V and 8 bases at J, with 13 bases between the two ends. Germline V lookup: CDR1 LNHDA, CDR2 SQIVND (reference sequence). The CDR3: CASSETGTDIQYF. CDR3 in DNA: TGTGCCAGTAGTGAGACAGGTACGGACATTCAGTACTTC.

This chain connects TRBV7-6 to TRBJ2-1, with TRBD2 matching 12 bases. This CDR3 comprises 15 residues. V lost 4 bases to trimming and J lost 4 bases; unmatched junction nucleotides: 2. CDR1 and CDR2 from the germline V gene are SGHVS and FNYEAQ. The CDR3 protein is CASSSTSGGYNEQFF. CDR3 coding DNA: TGTGCCAGCAGCTCGACTAGCGGGGGATACAATGAGCAGTTCTTC.

This rearrangement joins TRBV7-2 to TRBJ2-1, with TRBD1 matching 12 bases. The germline gives CDR1 SGHTA, CDR2 FQGNSA. This CDR3 has 16 residues. V lost 1 base and J lost 7; bases outside the gene matches: 5. The CDR3 here is CASSLVGTGGVNEQFF. DNA for the CDR3: TGTGCCAGCAGCTTAGTTGGGACAGGGGGCGTAAATGAGCAGTTCTTC.

The sample holds a few counts of this clone. The rearrangement links TRBV6-5 to TRBJ1-6, with 8 nucleotides matching TRBD1. Germline V gives CDR1 MNHEY, CDR2 SVGAGI. The CDR3 loop spans 15 amino acids. Trimming took 7 bases from V and 10 from J; bases not matched to a gene: 12. The CDR3 is CASTRTGWGRSPLHF. CDR3 DNA sequence: TGTGCCAGCACCCGGACAGGGTGGGGTAGGTCACCCCTCCACTTT.